Below, 27 T cell receptor beta chains from the same sample are listed, as sequenced in a study of blood T cell repertoires in COVID-19. Method: immunoSEQ multiplex PCR; TCRdb's copy keeps in-frame clones and lacks some. The table includes some 38,000 clones, 85% to 90% detected once. The sequenced material came from peripheral blood. Receptor source: a man in his sixties with active or convalescent COVID-19.

The chain employs TRBV12-5 and TRBJ2-2, with D hard to call. Trimming shortened V by 2 bases and J by 5 bases, and 12 bases separated the two germline ends. CDR3 length equals 15 residues. Germline lookup yields CDR1 LGHNT and CDR2 FRNRAP. CDR3 in amino acids: CASGLTPLGTGELFF. CDR3 nucleotides: TGTGCTAGTGGTTTGACGCCCCTCGGGACCGGGGAGCTGTTTTTT.

The genes are TRBV2 and TRBJ2-3; TRBD2 is a possible D gene (6 bases). The CDR3 is made up of 13 amino acids. V was pared by 7 bases and J by 3 bases, with 11 bases between. Germline-derived CDR1 and CDR2 are SNHLY and FYNNEI. The DNA of the CDR3 is TGTGCCAGCATCCGGGAGACGACAGATACGCAGTATTTT. Encoded protein: CASIRETTDTQYF.

The chain is built from TRBV28 and TRBJ2-3, with D maybe TRBD2 (6 bases). There are 15 residues in the CDR3. Germline V gene lookup returns CDR1 MDHEN and CDR2 SYDVKM. V lost 2 bases to trimming and J lost 0 bases, with 9 bases between them. For the CDR3, the DNA is TGTGCCAGCAGTTTACCGGGAGTGAGCACAGATACGCAGTATTTT. Translated: CASSLPGVSTDTQYF.

The CDR3 region has the DNA TGCAGCGTCCAGGGGACTAACGGCTACACCTTC. It translates to CSVQGTNGYTF. The J gene is TRBJ1-2, the V gene TRBV29-1; D perhaps matches TRBD1 (6 bases). V gave up 6 bases and J gave up 8 bases, with 13 bases separating them. The CDR3 runs 11 residues. Germline CDR1 SQVTM, CDR2 ANQGSEA.

This chain joins TRBV7-8 and TRBJ2-5, with TRBD2 identical over 13 bases. CDR1 is SGHVS, CDR2 FQNEAQ, per germline. There are 16 residues in the CDR3. The junction had 7 bases not matched to a gene; V was cut back by 4 bases and J by 5 bases. In DNA form, the CDR3 reads TGTGCCAGCAGCTCCGGACTAGCGGGAGTTAGGGAGACCCAGTACTTC. This gives the protein CASSSGLAGVRETQYF.

This clone was detected once. V is TRBV18 and J is TRBJ2-3; no clear D. Trimming stripped 2 bases from V and 2 bases from J, with 11 bases between. Germline lookup yields CDR1 KGHSH and CDR2 LQKENI. This CDR3 has 15 residues. As DNA, the CDR3 is TGTGCCAGCTCACCAGTACCAGCGAACACAGATACGCAGTATTTT. This encodes CASSPVPANTDTQYF. Filled out from reference TRBV18 and TRBJ2-3, the complete variable domain reads NAGVMQNPRHLVRRRGQEARLRCSPMKGHSHVYWYRQLPEEGLKFMVYLQKENIIDESGMPKERFSAEFPKEGPSILRIQQVVRGDSAAYFCASSPVPANTDTQYFGPGTRLTVL.

This chain uses TRBV5-1 with TRBJ2-7, with 10 bases lining up with TRBD1. The junction had 2 bases not matched to a gene; V was cut back by 0 bases and J by 2 bases. CDR1 is SGHRS, CDR2 YFSETQ, per germline. The CDR3 is 15 residues long. The CDR3 DNA reads as TGCGCCAGCAGCTTGGGGGGGACAGGGGCCTACGAGCAGTACTTC. Its protein product is CASSLGGTGAYEQYF.

The J gene is TRBJ2-2, the V gene TRBV11-2; a possible D gene is TRBD1 (5 bases). V lost 4 bases and J lost 2, with 14 bases in between. CDR3 length equals 16 residues. CDR1 is SGHAT and CDR2 is FQNNGV in the germline V gene. The chain's CDR3 is CASSSRKTDNTGELFF. The CDR3 nucleotides are TGTGCCAGCAGCTCCAGAAAGACAGATAACACCGGGGAGCTGTTTTTT. The full variable domain, its missing parts supplied by reference TRBV11-2 and TRBJ2-2, is EAGVAQSPRYKIIEKRQSVAFWCNPISGHATLYWYQQILGQGPKLLIQFQNNGVVDDSQLPKDRFSAERLKGVDSTLKIQPAKLEDSAVYLCASSSRKTDNTGELFFGEGSRLTVL.

This chain connects TRBV5-1 to TRBJ1-2; 8 positions match TRBD1. The ends lost 0 bases at V and 8 bases at J; junction bases unmatched: 6. This CDR3 has 14 amino acids. Germline V gives CDR1 SGHRS, CDR2 YFSETQ. CDR3 amino acids: CASSLDRGEWGYTF. In DNA, the CDR3 is TGCGCCAGCAGCTTGGACAGGGGGGAATGGGGCTACACCTTC.

The table lists this clone with a count of one. The chain employs TRBV5-1 and TRBJ2-2; 8 bases fit TRBD2. The CDR3 loop spans 16 amino acids. V lost 5 bases and J lost 6; bases outside the gene matches: 12. CDR1 is SGHRS, CDR2 YFSETQ, per germline. The CDR3 DNA sequence: TGCGCCAGCAGTCCAAGTCCAGCGGGAGTGGCCGGGGAGCTGTTTTTT. Encoded protein: CASSPSPAGVAGELFF.

In its sample, this clone was seen a few times. This chain links TRBV7-6 with TRBJ2-7; D perhaps matches TRBD1 (7 bases). Trimming removed 1 base from V and 6 bases from J, with 16 bases in between. Per germline, CDR1 SGHVS and CDR2 FNYEAQ. The CDR3 spans 15 residues. CDR3 sequence (DNA): TGTGCCAGCAGCTTAGACCCCGGGACAGCGGGCGAGCAGTACTTC. It is translated as CASSLDPGTAGEQYF.

The genes are TRBV30 and TRBJ1-5; 7 nucleotides align to TRBD1. CDR1 GTSNPN and CDR2 SVGIG come from the germline V gene (reference sequence). The CDR3 runs 13 residues. J lost 7 bases, V lost 2 bases, and 5 bases had no gene match. The DNA for the CDR3 is TGTGCCTGGAGTCAACAGGGGATCCAGCCCCAGCATTTT. Translated: CAWSQQGIQPQHF.

The chain recombines TRBV7-8 with TRBJ2-3; 12 nucleotides agree with TRBD2. Germline CDR1 SGHVS, CDR2 FQNEAQ. The CDR3 runs 15 residues. J gave up 8 bases and V 5 bases, and 8 bases lay outside the gene matches. Here the CDR3 reads CASSRGLAGNPTQYF. The CDR3 bases are TGTGCCAGCAGCCGAGGACTAGCGGGGAACCCTACGCAGTATTTT.

This sequence joins TRBV9 and TRBJ2-4, with TRBD2 identical over 15 bases. Looked up from germline, CDR1 is SGDLS and CDR2 is YYNGEE. Unmatched junction bases numbered 8, after V lost 3 bases and J lost 7 bases. This CDR3 has 17 residues. The CDR3 DNA reads TGTGCCAGCAGCGCATCAAGAGGGACTAGCGGGAGGAACATTCAGTACTTC. Protein product: CASSASRGTSGRNIQYF.

This clone was seen a single time. This could be a read error, since a much larger clone is one nucleotide away. Other nucleotide sequences from this sample produce the same CDR3. The V call is TRBV28, the J call TRBJ1-5; weak D call: TRBD1 (6 bases). The V end lost 5 bases, the J end lost 4 bases, and 21 bases lay between the germline ends. CDR1 is MDHEN, CDR2 SYDVKM, per germline. There are 17 residues in the CDR3. The CDR3 DNA follows: TGTGCCAGCAGTCCCTGGACAGCAACCTCTAGTAATCAGCCCCAGCATTTT. The encoded protein is CASSPWTATSSNQPQHF.

This chain connects TRBV2 to TRBJ2-7, with a weak D call TRBD1 (6 bases). Trimming shortened V by 8 bases and J by 4 bases, and 18 bases separated the two germline ends. The germline V gene encodes CDR1 SNHLY and CDR2 FYNNEI. CDR3 length: 14 amino acids. The CDR3 is CASALQGPIYEQYF. Written as DNA, the CDR3 is TGTGCCAGCGCCTTGCAGGGGCCCATTTACGAGCAGTACTTC.

This clone turned up a few times. The chain employs TRBV4-1 and TRBJ2-2; TRBD2 matches at 11 bases. The CDR3 extends over 17 amino acids. Looked up from germline, CDR1 is MGHRA and CDR2 is YSYEKL. J lost 7 bases, V lost 1 base, and 8 bases had no gene match. CDR3 sequence: CASSQGVGLAGFGELFF. The CDR3 coding sequence is TGCGCCAGCAGCCAAGGAGTAGGACTAGCGGGTTTCGGGGAGCTGTTTTTT.

The chain employs TRBV9 and TRBJ1-1, with a possible D match to TRBD1 (5 bases). Germline V gene sequence: CDR1 SGDLS, CDR2 YYNGEE. The CDR3 sequence is 18 residues long. V lost 4 bases, J lost 0 bases, and 22 bases lay in between. In DNA, the CDR3 is TGTGCCAGCAGCATTCGACCGTGGGGGGGGGAAATGAACACTGAAGCTTTCTTT. This gives the protein CASSIRPWGGEMNTEAFF.

This chain links TRBV19 with TRBJ2-2; 8 bases fit TRBD2. Germline CDR1 LNHDA, CDR2 SQIVND (reference sequence). The length of the CDR3 is 17 residues. After removal of 2 bases from V and 6 bases from J, the junction contained 11 bases not matched to a gene. The CDR3 DNA sequence: TGTGCCAGTAGTATATCCCCCGGGACTAGTAGTCCCGGGGAGCTGTTTTTT. Its protein is CASSISPGTSSPGELFF.

The gene calls are TRBV5-4 and TRBJ2-1; D perhaps matches TRBD2 (6 bases). From germline, CDR1 is SGHNT and CDR2 YYREEE (reference sequence). V lost 4 bases and J lost 7, with 24 bases in between. The CDR3 consists of 17 residues. CDR3 amino acids: CASSRGRSSSGENEQFF. The CDR3 DNA sequence: TGTGCCAGCAGCAGGGGCAGGTCGAGTAGCGGTGAAAATGAGCAGTTCTTC.

The V and J genes are TRBV7-2 and TRBJ2-7, with TRBD1 as a possible D gene (6 bases). CDR3 length: 12 residues. Germline-derived CDR1 and CDR2 are SGHTA and FQGNSA. The V end was cut by 2 bases, the J end by 6 bases, with 8 bases between. The CDR3 coding sequence is TGTGCCAGCAGCTTAAGGGGGAGCGAGCAGTACTTC. As protein: CASSLRGSEQYF.

This clone was observed a single time. V usage is TRBV24-1 and J usage is TRBJ1-2, with 7 bases fitting TRBD1. The germline V gene encodes CDR1 KGHDR and CDR2 SFDVKD. CDR3 length equals 15 residues. Germline trimming cut 3 bases from V and 8 bases from J; bases unmatched to any gene: 11. The DNA of the CDR3 is TGTGCCACCAGTGATACACAGGGGACCCTGGGGGGCTACACCTTC. Residues: CATSDTQGTLGGYTF.

This chain joins TRBV12-3 or TRBV12-4 and TRBJ2-7; D is undetermined. The V end lost 6 bases, the J end lost 2 bases, and 11 bases lay between the germline ends. This CDR3 is 13 amino acids long. Here the CDR3 reads CASSQNPPYEQYF. In nucleotides, the CDR3 is TGTGCCAGCAGCCAGAATCCCCCCTACGAGCAGTACTTC.

This chain uses TRBV2 with TRBJ2-1, with 8 bases lining up with TRBD2. The germline V gene has CDR1 SNHLY and CDR2 FYNNEI. V lost 6 bases, J lost 0 bases, and 13 bases stayed unmatched. The CDR3 contains 18 residues. The CDR3 DNA is TGTGCCAGCAGGAATCCCGGGAGGGCCCTGGACTCCTACAATGAGCAGTTCTTC. Translated: CASRNPGRALDSYNEQFF. Full variable domain (outside the CDR3, taken from reference TRBV2 and TRBJ2-1): EPEVTQTPSHQVTQMGQEVILRCVPISNHLYFYWYRQILGQKVEFLVSFYNNEISEKSEIFDDQFSVERPDGSNFTLKIRSTKLEDSAMYFCASRNPGRALDSYNEQFFGPGTRLTVL.

The rearrangement links TRBV19 to TRBJ2-1; 11 bases line up with TRBD2. This CDR3 comprises 17 residues. V lost 5 bases, J lost 4 bases, and 10 bases stayed unmatched. Germline loops: CDR1 LNHDA, CDR2 SQIVND (reference sequence). The CDR3 DNA sequence: TGTGCCAGTAGTCCCGCCCCGACTAGCGGGGATTACAATGAGCAGTTCTTC. This sequence encodes CASSPAPTSGDYNEQFF.

In this sample, this clone turned up a few times. The rearrangement links TRBV27 to TRBJ2-7; a possible D gene is TRBD2 (6 bases). This CDR3 contains 15 residues. Germline lookup yields CDR1 MNHEY and CDR2 SMNVEV (reference sequence). V lost 8 bases to trimming and J lost 4 bases, with 21 bases between them. The CDR3 region is CASATRTGVRYEQYF. The CDR3 region has the DNA TGTGCCAGCGCGACTAGGACCGGTGTGAGGTACGAGCAGTACTTC.

The chain links TRBV5-8 to TRBJ1-5, with D perhaps TRBD1 (5 bases). V was trimmed by 3 bases and J by 1 base, leaving 8 bases between them. Germline loops: CDR1 SGHTS, CDR2 YDEGEE. The CDR3 is made up of 14 amino acids. The CDR3 protein is CASSSGQSNQPQHF. For the CDR3, the DNA is TGTGCCAGCAGCTCTGGACAAAGCAATCAGCCCCAGCATTTT.